The TCR beta chain under discussion was sequenced for a study of technical replicates of blood from several donors. Assay: immunoSEQ multiplex PCR; the TCRdb copy retains only in-frame clones and omits some. The sample records 65,000 to 90,000 clones, approximately 90% being singletons. Trimming removed 5 bases from V and 7 bases from J; junction bases left unmatched: 9. Per germline, CDR1 SGHVS and CDR2 FQNEAQ. The CDR3 length is 14 residues. This clone was counted once. The chain employs TRBV7-8 and TRBJ2-7; TRBD1 agrees at 9 bases. The clonotype was recovered from a human donor in good health. Some clones in this sample may be carry-over from other donors' samples. Sequencing input: PBMCs. The CDR3 spells CASSPGTGSREQYF. CDR3 DNA: TGTGCCAGCAGCCCAGGGACAGGGTCTAGGGAGCAGTACTTC. The whole variable domain, filled in from reference TRBV7-8 and TRBJ2-7, reads GAGVSQSPRYKVAKRGQDVALRCDPISGHVSLFWYQQALGQGPEFLTYFQNEAQLDKSGLPSDRFFAERPEGSVSTLKIQRTQQEDSAVYLCASSPGTGSREQYFGPGTRLTVT.